The clone carrying this TCR beta chain was seen only a few times. Stated time point: newly diagnosed GD, antithyroid drugs for less than 3 months. PBMCs provided the RNA from which the TCR library was made. This entry belongs to a study of regulatory T cells in long-lasting Graves disease. Relying on iRepertoire HTBI primers and Arm-PCR of CDR3 regions, the team built TCR beta libraries. MiXCR was run by TCRdb on the multiplex PCR reads, yielding one entry per CDR3 protein. The table has 410,000 or so distinct CDR3 sequences, 15% seen once. V trimming: 2 bases; J trimming: 0 bases; junction bases outside the gene matches: 4. Looked up from germline, CDR1 is MDHEN and CDR2 is SYDVKM. This CDR3 is 15 amino acids long. This same sample was also taken into another study, of T cells in Graves' hyperthyroidism and ophthalmopathy. That work states: Most clonotypes expanded in thyroid above 0.001 were likewise present in blood.

The receptor comes from a woman in her twenties or thirties with Graves disease. Sequencing used peripheral blood mononuclear cells (PBMCs), obtained at new diagnosis, from a patient treated with antithyroid drugs. The rearrangement joins TRBV28 to TRBJ2-7, with 7 bases that match TRBD1. As DNA, the CDR3 is TGTGCCAGCAGTTTAGTCTCAGGGGGCTCCTACGAGCAGTACTTC. This sequence encodes CASSLVSGGSYEQYF.